One sample yielded the 3 T cell receptor beta chains listed below, sequenced in a study of CD4 and CD8 cells across lung adenocarcinoma regions. Using its own MiXCR run on the PCR reads, TCRdb lists one record per CDR3 protein. The sample has under 25,000 distinct CDR3 sequences, under 70% seen once. Sequencing input: CD8+ T cells from the center of a lung tumor. These TCRs come from a female donor with lung adenocarcinoma. The CD4 and CD8 labels of this study may be unreliable.

This clonotype has more than one count but fewer than ten. This chain links TRBV7-2 with TRBJ1-5; the D gene is possibly TRBD1 (6 bases). Germline V gene data show CDR1 as SGHTA and CDR2 as FQGNSA. The length of the CDR3 is 15 residues. V lost 3 bases and J 6 bases, leaving 15 bases between the germline ends. In DNA, the CDR3 is TGTGCCAGCAGCTTTCAAACAGGGCAAAGTCAGCCCCAGCATTTT. The encoded protein is CASSFQTGQSQPQHF.

This chain joins TRBV6-1 and TRBJ2-1; 10 positions match TRBD1. The germline V gene has CDR1 MNHNS and CDR2 SASEGT. V shed 8 bases and J 7 bases; nucleotides not matched to a gene: 11. The CDR3 loop spans 15 amino acids. The CDR3 nucleotides read TGTGCCAGCTCCTCCGGGACAGGGGTTTGGAATGAGCAGTTCTTC. It yields the protein CASSSGTGVWNEQFF.

This rearrangement joins TRBV30 to TRBJ2-1; 7 bases match TRBD1. The CDR3 totals 16 residues. V gave up 6 bases and J gave up 3 bases; unmatched junction bases: 14. Germline assignment: CDR1 GTSNPN and CDR2 SVGIG (reference sequence). The CDR3 DNA is TGTGCCTGCCAAAAAGGGGGCTCGCTTGTCTACAATGAGCAGTTCTTC. It encodes CACQKGGSLVYNEQFF.